Listed below are T cell receptor beta chains from one sample, sequenced in a study of tumor T cells in aggressive B-cell lymphoma. Clones were read by immunoSEQ multiplex PCR, and TCRdb kept only the in-frame ones, dropping some. Of roughly 1,700 clones listed, around 94% are singletons. Sequenced input: tumor tissue. The receptor source for this set is an adult with diffuse large B cell lymphoma. Both conserved end residues are part of each CDR3. Fields, in order: CDR3 protein, CDR3 DNA, D gene, V gene, clone size, J gene. D genes are given only for firm matches. Size is omitted from some rows. Given values are once, few, many or a class for expanded clones.

CDR3 protein: CASSQQGGNTIYF
CDR3 DNA: TGTGCCAGCAGTCAACAGGGGGGAAACACCATATATTTT
D gene: TRBD1
V gene: TRBV27
clone size: NA
J gene: TRBJ1-3

CDR3 protein: CASSRGLAGANEQFF
CDR3 DNA: TGTGCCAGCAGCCGCGGACTAGCGGGAGCCAATGAGCAGTTCTTC
D gene: TRBD2
V gene: TRBV27
clone size: NA
J gene: TRBJ2-1

CDR3 protein: CASSRTRDSPLHF
CDR3 DNA: TGTGCCAGCAGCAGAACCCGAGATTCACCCCTCCACTTT
D gene: NA
V gene: TRBV5-6
clone size: NA
J gene: TRBJ1-6

CDR3 protein: CASSKERSGPHTYRANTGELFF
CDR3 DNA: TGTGCCAGCAGCAAAGAACGGTCAGGGCCTCACACCTACCGCGCGAACACCGGGGAGCTGTTTTTT
D gene: NA
V gene: TRBV21-1
clone size: once
J gene: TRBJ2-2

CDR3 protein: CASGSNSGNEKLFF
CDR3 DNA: TGTGCCAGCGGGTCTAACAGTGGGAATGAAAAACTGTTTTTT
D gene: NA
V gene: TRBV27
clone size: few
J gene: TRBJ1-4

CDR3 protein: CASSLVGGQGWNTF
CDR3 DNA: TGTGCCAGCAGCTTAGTGGGCGGACAGGGATGGAACACCTTC
D gene: TRBD1
V gene: TRBV7-2
clone size: NA
J gene: TRBJ1-2

CDR3 protein: CASSPGTGATYGYTF
CDR3 DNA: TGTGCCAGCAGTCCGGGGACAGGGGCCACTTATGGCTACACCTTC
D gene: TRBD1
V gene: TRBV28
clone size: NA
J gene: TRBJ1-2

CDR3 protein: CAWSVLRFGGYTF
CDR3 DNA: NA
D gene: NA
V gene: TRBV30
clone size: once
J gene: TRBJ1-2

CDR3 protein: CASSLASVNSPLHF
CDR3 DNA: TGTGCCAGCAGTTTAGCCAGCGTTAATTCACCCCTCCACTTT
D gene: NA
V gene: TRBV27
clone size: NA
J gene: TRBJ1-6

CDR3 protein: CASSGGLAGTYEQYF
CDR3 DNA: TGTGCCAGCAGTGGGGGACTAGCGGGGACCTACGAGCAGTACTTC
D gene: TRBD2
V gene: TRBV6-1
clone size: NA
J gene: TRBJ2-7

CDR3 protein: CASSQASGTGPVGEQFF
CDR3 DNA: TGCGCCAGCAGCCAAGCGTCCGGGACTGGGCCTGTGGGTGAGCAGTTCTTC
D gene: NA
V gene: TRBV4-1
clone size: NA
J gene: TRBJ2-1

CDR3 protein: CASSLSYRGTYEQYF
CDR3 DNA: TGTGCCAGCAGCTTATCGTACAGGGGTACCTACGAGCAGTACTTC
D gene: TRBD1
V gene: TRBV7-9
clone size: NA
J gene: TRBJ2-7

CDR3 protein: CASSFAGMNTEAFF
CDR3 DNA: TGTGCCAGCAGTTTCGCAGGGATGAACACTGAAGCTTTCTTT
D gene: NA
V gene: TRBV27
clone size: few
J gene: TRBJ1-1

CDR3 protein: CASRPRDSNSPLHF
CDR3 DNA: TGTGCCAGCAGACCCCGGGACAGCAATTCACCCCTCCACTTT
D gene: TRBD1
V gene: TRBV5-4
clone size: NA
J gene: TRBJ1-6